Listed below are T cell receptor beta chains from one sample, sequenced in a study of blood T cells in healthy people across ages. TCRdb ran MiXCR on the 5' RACE reads and lists one entry per CDR3 protein. The repertoire has about 1.8 million distinct CDR3 sequences, around half of them found once; the top ten carry roughly 2.1%. Sequencing input: blood. The receptors come from a woman aged 40 to 50 in good health. CDR3s include the opening cysteine and the closing phenylalanine or tryptophan. A D gene is named only where the DNA matches it firmly. Only some rows state a clone size, as once, few, many or a class for expanded clones.

J,size,D,V,DNA,CDR3
TRBJ2-1,.,.,TRBV5-1,TGCGCCAGCAGCCGTGGGACGGCCAACAATGAGCAGTTCTTC,CASSRGTANNEQFF
TRBJ2-5,few,.,TRBV20-1,TGCAGTGCTAGAGTCCCCCAGCGCCAAGAGACCCAGTACTTC,CSARVPQRQETQYF
TRBJ2-7,.,TRBD2,TRBV20-1,TGCAGTGCCCCCCCTAGCGGGGGACCCTACGAGCAGTACTTC,CSAPPSGGPYEQYF
TRBJ2-1,.,.,TRBV18,TGTGCCAGCTCACCACGATCCGGGCCACGATATTACAATGAGCAGTTCTTC,CASSPRSGPRYYNEQFF
TRBJ2-1,.,.,TRBV29-1,TGCAACGTTGAAACGGCACTCTCCTACAATGAGCAGTTCTTC,CNVETALSYNEQFF
TRBJ2-7,.,.,TRBV5-1,TGCGCCAGCAGCCCGGGGGTTACGAGCTCCTACGAGCAGTACTTC,CASSPGVTSSYEQYF
TRBJ1-2,.,.,TRBV29-1,TGCAGCGTTTTCGCAGGGGGCTACACCTTC,CSVFAGGYTF
TRBJ2-3,few,.,TRBV20-1,TGCAGTACGGAGGATCGGGGAACTAGCACAGATACGCAGTATTTT,CSTEDRGTSTDTQYF
TRBJ2-4,.,TRBD1,TRBV20-1,TGCAGTGCTAGACCCCGGACAGGGGGACCTAACATTCAGTACTTC,CSARPRTGGPNIQYF
TRBJ2-1,.,TRBD2,TRBV10-3,TGTGCCATCAGCGAAACCCGAGCGGGGGACTCCTACAATGAGCAGTTCTTC,CAISETRAGDSYNEQFF